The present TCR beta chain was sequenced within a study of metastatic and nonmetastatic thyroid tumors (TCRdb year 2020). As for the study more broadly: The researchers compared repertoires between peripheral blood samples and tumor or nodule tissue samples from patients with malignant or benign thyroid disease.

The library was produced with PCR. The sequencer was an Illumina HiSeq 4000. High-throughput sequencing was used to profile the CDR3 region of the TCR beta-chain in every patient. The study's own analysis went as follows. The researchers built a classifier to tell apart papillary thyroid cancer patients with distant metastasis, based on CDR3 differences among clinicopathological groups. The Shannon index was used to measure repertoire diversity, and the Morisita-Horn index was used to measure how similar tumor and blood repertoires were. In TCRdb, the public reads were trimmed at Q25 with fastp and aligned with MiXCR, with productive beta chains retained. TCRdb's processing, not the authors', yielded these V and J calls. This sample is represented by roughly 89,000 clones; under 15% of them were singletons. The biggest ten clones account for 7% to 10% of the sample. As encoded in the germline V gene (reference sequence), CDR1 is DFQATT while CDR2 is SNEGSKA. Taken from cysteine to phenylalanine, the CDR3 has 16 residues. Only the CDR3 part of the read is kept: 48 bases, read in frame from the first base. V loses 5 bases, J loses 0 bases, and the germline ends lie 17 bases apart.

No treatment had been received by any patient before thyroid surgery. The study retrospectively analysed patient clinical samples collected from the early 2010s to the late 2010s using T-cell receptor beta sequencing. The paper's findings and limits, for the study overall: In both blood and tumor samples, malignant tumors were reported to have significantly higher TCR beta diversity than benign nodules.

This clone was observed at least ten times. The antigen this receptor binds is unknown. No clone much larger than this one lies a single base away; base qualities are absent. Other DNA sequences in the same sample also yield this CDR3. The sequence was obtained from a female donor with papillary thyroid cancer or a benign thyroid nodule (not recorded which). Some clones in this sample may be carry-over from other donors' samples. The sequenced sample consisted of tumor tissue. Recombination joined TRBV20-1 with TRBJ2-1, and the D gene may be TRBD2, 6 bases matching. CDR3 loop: CSARRGAGSSYNEQFF. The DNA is TGCAGTGCTCGACGCGGGGCAGGCAGCTCCTACAATGAGCAGTTCTTC.